This T cell receptor (beta chain) appears in the sequencing data of a study of blood T cell repertoires in COVID-19. About the study: Sample material is recorded as cDNA or gDNA derived from T cells, B-cell-depleted T cells, or PBMCs.

This clone was found many times. With V trimmed by 6 bases and J by 7 bases, 7 bases remained unmatched. The germline CDR1 and CDR2 sequences are MNHEY and SVGEGT. The CDR3 is made up of 15 amino acids. Authors' methods: Reference gene primer amplification yielded estimated nucleated cell counts. Clones were read by immunoSEQ multiplex PCR, and TCRdb kept only the in-frame ones, dropping some. V, J and clone size were drawn from that table, and D and trimming were deduced from the DNA. The sample includes about 220,000 clones, roughly 84% seen only once; the top ten take around 3.5%. This sequence was found in an elderly woman with acute or convalescent COVID-19. Sequencing used peripheral blood. The gene calls are TRBV6-2 or TRBV6-3 and TRBJ1-6; 9 positions match TRBD1. The CDR3 here is CASSPTGGRNSPLHF. In DNA, the CDR3 is TGTGCCAGCAGCCCGACAGGGGGTCGAAATTCACCCCTCCACTTT.